This TCR beta chain was sequenced in a study of molecular identifiers for immune sequencing clone quantification. A CD8+CD4-CCR7+CD45RA+ phenotype served as the sorting definition for naive CD8 T cells. The germline CDR1 and CDR2 sequences are LGHNT and FRNRAP. Trimming pared 6 bases from V and 2 bases from J, leaving 16 bases between. The CDR3 has 15 residues. As regards this clonotype: Its target is unknown.

Findings and caveats of the study: The sizes of highly expanded clones could be underestimated when identical TCR molecules share a barcode. In naive cells, clones above 20 RNA copies held under 1% of molecules, whereas in effector cells they held over 98%.

Preparation methods for the bulk TCR libraries were those previously described, with listed TCR primers. Each CDR3 protein is one row after TCRdb ran MiXCR on the PCR reads. The sample holds some 580,000 distinct CDR3 sequences, roughly 23% seen once. Specimen: naive CD8+ T cells from blood, with Jurkat cell RNA spiked in. Subset defined: FACS-sorted CD8+CD4-CCR7+CD45RA+ naive T cells. This chain links TRBV12-5 with TRBJ2-5, with no clear D. This TCR was sampled from a human donor in good health. Some libraries in this study had Jurkat cell RNA spiked in. CDR3 in DNA: TGTGCTAGTGGCCCTGGGTCAGCCCGACAAGAGACCCAGTACTTC. This translates into CASGPGSARQETQYF. The full variable domain, with the rest looked up from reference TRBV12-5 and TRBJ2-5, is DARVTQTPRHKVTEMGQEVTMRCQPILGHNTVFWYRQTMMQGLELLAYFRNRAPLDDSGMPKDRFSAEMPDATLATLKIQPSEPRDSAVYFCASGPGSARQETQYFGPGTRLLVL.